This T cell receptor beta chain is drawn from a study of Graves' ophthalmopathy and Graves' hyperthyroidism. The authors amplified TCR beta CDR3 regions, and they did so from RNA transcripts for repertoire sequencing. Scientists carried out first-round RT-PCR using HTBI primers and then a second-round multiplex PCR. TCRdb used MiXCR to reprocess the multiplex PCR reads, holding one entry per CDR3 protein. The sample holds about 390,000 distinct CDR3 sequences, roughly 15% seen once. This clonotype has ten or more counts. PBMCs were density-gradient isolated from around 10 ml fresh blood. The V segment lost 0 bases and the J segment 2 bases; nucleotides outside the gene matches: 6. The CDR3 totals 17 residues. Germline CDR1 SGHAT, CDR2 FQNNGV.

The chain links TRBV11-2 to TRBJ2-2, with 7 bases matching TRBD2. Sequencing input: peripheral blood. This clonotype originated in an adult woman with stable Graves' hyperthyroidism. The CDR3 DNA follows: TGTGCCAGCAGCTTAGATTGGAGCGGGACCAACACCGGGGAGCTGTTTTTT. Its protein is CASSLDWSGTNTGELFF.